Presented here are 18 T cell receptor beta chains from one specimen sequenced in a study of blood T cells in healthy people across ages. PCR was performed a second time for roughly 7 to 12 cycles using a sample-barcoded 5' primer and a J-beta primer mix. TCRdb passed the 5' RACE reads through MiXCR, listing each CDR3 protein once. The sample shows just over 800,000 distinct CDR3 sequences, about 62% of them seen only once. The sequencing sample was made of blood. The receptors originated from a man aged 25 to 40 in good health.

DNA of the CDR3: TGTGCCATCAGTGACGGTTACCAAGAGACCCAGTACTTC. Translation gives CAISDGYQETQYF. The rearrangement joins TRBV10-3 to TRBJ2-5; no reliable D call. Germline CDR1 is ENHRY and CDR2 is SYGVKD. This CDR3 region has 13 residues. Trimming stripped 3 bases from V and 0 bases from J, with 5 bases between.

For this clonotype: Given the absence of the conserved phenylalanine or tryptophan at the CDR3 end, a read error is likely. The CDR3 nucleotides read TGTGCCAGCAGCTTTTATAGGGGCACTGAAGCTTTCTCT. It is translated as CASSFYRGTEAFS. The chain has TRBV7-9 and TRBJ1-1; perhaps TRBD1 as D (5 bases). Germline CDR1 and CDR2: SEHNR and FQNEAQ (reference sequence). CDR3 length: 13 residues. Trimming shortened V by 3 bases and J by 4 bases, and 9 bases separated the two germline ends.

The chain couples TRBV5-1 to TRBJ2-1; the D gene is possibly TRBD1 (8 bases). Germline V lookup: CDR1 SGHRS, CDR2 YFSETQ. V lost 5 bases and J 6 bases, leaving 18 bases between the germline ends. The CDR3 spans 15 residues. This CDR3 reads CASRQQGEGFNEQFF. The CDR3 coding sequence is TGCGCCAGCAGGCAACAGGGGGAGGGTTTCAATGAGCAGTTCTTC.

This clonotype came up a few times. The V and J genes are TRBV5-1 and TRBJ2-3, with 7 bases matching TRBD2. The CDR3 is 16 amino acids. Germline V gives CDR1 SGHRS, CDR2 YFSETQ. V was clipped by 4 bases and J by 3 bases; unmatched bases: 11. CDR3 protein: CASSPVAGRVTDTQYF. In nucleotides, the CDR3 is TGCGCCAGCAGCCCCGTGGCGGGGAGGGTAACAGATACGCAGTATTTT.

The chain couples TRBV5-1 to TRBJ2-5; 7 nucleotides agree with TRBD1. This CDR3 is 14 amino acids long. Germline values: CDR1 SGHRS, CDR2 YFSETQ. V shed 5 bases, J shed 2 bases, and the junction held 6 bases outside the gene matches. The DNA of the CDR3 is TGCGCCAGCAGTGTCGGGACAGTACAAGAGACCCAGTACTTC. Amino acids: CASSVGTVQETQYF.

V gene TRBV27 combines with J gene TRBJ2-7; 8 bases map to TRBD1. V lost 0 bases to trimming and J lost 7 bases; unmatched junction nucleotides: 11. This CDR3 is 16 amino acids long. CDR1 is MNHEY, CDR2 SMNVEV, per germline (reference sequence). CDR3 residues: CASSLSPWQGAREQYF. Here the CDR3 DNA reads TGTGCCAGCAGTTTATCCCCTTGGCAGGGGGCGAGGGAGCAGTACTTC.

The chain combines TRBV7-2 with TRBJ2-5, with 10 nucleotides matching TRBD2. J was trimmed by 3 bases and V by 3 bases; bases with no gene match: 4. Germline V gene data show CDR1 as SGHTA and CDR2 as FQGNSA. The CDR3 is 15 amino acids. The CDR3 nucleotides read TGTGCCAGCAGCTTTTCCGGGACTAGCGAAGAGACCCAGTACTTC. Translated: CASSFSGTSEETQYF. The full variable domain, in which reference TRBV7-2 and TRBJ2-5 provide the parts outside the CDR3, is GAGVSQSPSNKVTEKGKDVELRCDPISGHTALYWYRQSLGQGLEFLIYFQGNSAPDKSGLPSDRFSAERTGGSVSTLTIQRTQQEDSAVYLCASSFSGTSEETQYFGPGTRLLVL.

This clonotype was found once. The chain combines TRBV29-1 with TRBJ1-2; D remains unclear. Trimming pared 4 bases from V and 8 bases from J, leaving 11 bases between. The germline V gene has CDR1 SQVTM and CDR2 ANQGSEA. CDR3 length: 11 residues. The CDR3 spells CSVAAVNGYTF. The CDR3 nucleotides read TGCAGCGTTGCAGCAGTAAACGGCTACACCTTC.

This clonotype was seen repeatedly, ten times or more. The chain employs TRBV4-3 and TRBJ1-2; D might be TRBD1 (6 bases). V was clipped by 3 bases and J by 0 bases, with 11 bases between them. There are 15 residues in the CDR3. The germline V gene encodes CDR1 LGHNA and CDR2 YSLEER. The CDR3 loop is CASSQTRGSNYGYTF. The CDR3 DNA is TGCGCCAGCAGCCAGACCAGGGGCTCTAACTATGGCTACACCTTC.

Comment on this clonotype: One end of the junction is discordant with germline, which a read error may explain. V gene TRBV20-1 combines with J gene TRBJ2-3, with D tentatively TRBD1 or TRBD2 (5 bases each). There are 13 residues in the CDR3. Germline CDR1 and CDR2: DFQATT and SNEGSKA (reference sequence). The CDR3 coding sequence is TGCAGTGCTCAGTCTTGGACACTCGGGACGCGGTATTTT. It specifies CSAQSWTLGTRYF.

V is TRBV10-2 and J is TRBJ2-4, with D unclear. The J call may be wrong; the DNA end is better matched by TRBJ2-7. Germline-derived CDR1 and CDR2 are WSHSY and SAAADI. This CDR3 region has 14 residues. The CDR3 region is CASSEARTAYEQYF. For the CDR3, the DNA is TGCGCCAGCAGTGAGGCGCGGACGGCCTACGAGCAGTACTTC.

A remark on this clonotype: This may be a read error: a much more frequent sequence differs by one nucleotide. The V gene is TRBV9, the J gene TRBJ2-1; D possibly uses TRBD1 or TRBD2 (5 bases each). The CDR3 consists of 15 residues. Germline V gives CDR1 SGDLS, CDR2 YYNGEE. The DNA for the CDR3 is TGTGCCTGCAGCGTAACGTCACGGGGCCACAATGAGCAGTTCTTC. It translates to CACSVTSRGHNEQFF.

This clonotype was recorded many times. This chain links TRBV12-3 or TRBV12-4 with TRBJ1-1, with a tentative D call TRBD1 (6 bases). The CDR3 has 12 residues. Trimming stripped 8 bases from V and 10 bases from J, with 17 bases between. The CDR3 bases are TGTGCCAGCGAAAACGACAGGCGGGTAGCTTTCTTT. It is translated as CASENDRRVAFF.

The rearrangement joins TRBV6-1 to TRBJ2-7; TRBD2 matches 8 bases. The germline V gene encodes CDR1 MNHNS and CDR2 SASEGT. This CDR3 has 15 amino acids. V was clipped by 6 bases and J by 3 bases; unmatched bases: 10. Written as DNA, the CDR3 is TGTGCCAGCAGATTTAGTGTAAGCGGGGGCTACGAGCAGTACTTC. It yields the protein CASRFSVSGGYEQYF.

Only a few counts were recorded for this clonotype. The CDR3 loop reads CASKISGGYEQYF. In DNA, the CDR3 is TGTGCCAGCAAAATTTCGGGGGGCTACGAGCAGTACTTC. The chain has TRBV27 and TRBJ2-7, with 7 bases identical to TRBD2. There are 13 residues in the CDR3. CDR1 is MNHEY and CDR2 is SMNVEV in the germline V gene (reference sequence). With V trimmed by 7 bases and J by 3 bases, 6 bases remained unmatched.

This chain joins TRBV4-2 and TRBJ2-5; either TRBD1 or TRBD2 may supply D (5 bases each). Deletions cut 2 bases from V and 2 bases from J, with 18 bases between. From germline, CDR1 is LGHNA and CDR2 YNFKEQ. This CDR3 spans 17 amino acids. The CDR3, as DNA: TGTGCCAGCAGCCAAATCAGTCCGGGACGCAAACAAGAGACCCAGTACTTC. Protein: CASSQISPGRKQETQYF.

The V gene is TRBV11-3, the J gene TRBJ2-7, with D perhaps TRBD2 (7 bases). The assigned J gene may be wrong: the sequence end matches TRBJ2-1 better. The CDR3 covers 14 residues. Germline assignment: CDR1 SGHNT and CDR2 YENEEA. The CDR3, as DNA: TGTGCCAGCAGCCCGGGGGGCCGTGGTTATGAGCAGTTCTTC. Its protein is CASSPGGRGYEQFF.

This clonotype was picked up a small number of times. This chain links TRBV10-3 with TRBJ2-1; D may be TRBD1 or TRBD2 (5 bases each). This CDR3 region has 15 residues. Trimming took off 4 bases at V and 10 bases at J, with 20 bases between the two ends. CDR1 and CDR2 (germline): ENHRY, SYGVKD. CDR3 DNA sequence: TGTGCCATCAGTGCGGGGACCGCTTCCTCCCAGGAGCAGTTCTTC. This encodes CAISAGTASSQEQFF.